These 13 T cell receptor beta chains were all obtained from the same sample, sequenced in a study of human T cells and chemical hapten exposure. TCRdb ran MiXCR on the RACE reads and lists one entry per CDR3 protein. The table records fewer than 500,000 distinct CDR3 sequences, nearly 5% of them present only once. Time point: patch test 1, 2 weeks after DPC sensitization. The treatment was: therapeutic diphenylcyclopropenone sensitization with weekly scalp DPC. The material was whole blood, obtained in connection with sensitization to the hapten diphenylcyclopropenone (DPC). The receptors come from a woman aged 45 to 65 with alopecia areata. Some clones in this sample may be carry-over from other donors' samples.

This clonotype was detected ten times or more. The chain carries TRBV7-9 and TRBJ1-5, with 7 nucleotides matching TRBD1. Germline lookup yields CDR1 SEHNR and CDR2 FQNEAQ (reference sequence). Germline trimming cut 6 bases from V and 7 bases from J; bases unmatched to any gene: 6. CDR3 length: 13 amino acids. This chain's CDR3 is CASREQGNQPQHF. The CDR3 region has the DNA TGTGCCAGCAGGGAACAGGGGAACCAGCCCCAGCATTTT.

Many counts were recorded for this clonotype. The CDR3 coding sequence is TGTGCCTGGTCCGGGGCAGGGAATGGCTACACCTTC. Encoded protein: CAWSGAGNGYTF. The rearrangement uses TRBV30 and TRBJ1-2, with a tentative D call TRBD1 (5 bases). The V end lost 5 bases, the J end lost 6 bases, and 13 bases lay between the germline ends. Germline V lookup: CDR1 GTSNPN, CDR2 SVGIG (reference sequence). This CDR3 region has 12 residues.

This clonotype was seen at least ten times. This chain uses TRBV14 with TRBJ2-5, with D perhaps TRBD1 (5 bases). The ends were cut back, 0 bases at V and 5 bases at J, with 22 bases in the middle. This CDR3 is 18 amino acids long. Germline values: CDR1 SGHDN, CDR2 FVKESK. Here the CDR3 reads CASSQEISTTLKGETQYF. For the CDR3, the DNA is TGTGCCAGCAGCCAAGAAATTTCTACTACCCTAAAGGGGGAGACCCAGTACTTC. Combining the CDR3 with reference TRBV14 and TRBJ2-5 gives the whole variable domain EAGVTQFPSHSVIEKGQTVTLRCDPISGHDNLYWYRRVMGKEIKFLLHFVKESKQDESGMPNNRFLAERTGGTYSTLKVQPAELEDSGVYFCASSQEISTTLKGETQYFGPGTRLLVL.

This CDR3 is CATLGLAGSYEQYF. CDR3 DNA: TGTGCCACCCTCGGACTAGCGGGATCCTACGAGCAGTACTTC. The J gene is TRBJ2-7, the V gene TRBV7-9; 12 nucleotides agree with TRBD2. The CDR3 runs 14 residues. Germline V CDR1 and CDR2: SEHNR, FQNEAQ (reference sequence). V lost 10 bases and J lost 1; bases outside the gene matches: 5.

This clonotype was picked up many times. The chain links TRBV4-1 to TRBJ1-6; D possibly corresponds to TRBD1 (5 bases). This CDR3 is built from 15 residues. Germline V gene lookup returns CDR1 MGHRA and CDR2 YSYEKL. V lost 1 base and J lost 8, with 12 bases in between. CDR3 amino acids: CASSQGEGWDSPLHF. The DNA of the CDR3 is TGCGCCAGCAGCCAAGGTGAGGGGTGGGATTCACCCCTCCACTTT.

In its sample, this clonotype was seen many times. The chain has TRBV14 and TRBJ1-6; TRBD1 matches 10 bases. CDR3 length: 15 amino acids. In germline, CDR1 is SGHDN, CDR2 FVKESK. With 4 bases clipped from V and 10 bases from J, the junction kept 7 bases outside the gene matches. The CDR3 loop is CASSLAGTGESPLHF. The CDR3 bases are TGTGCCAGCAGCCTCGCCGGGACAGGGGAATCACCCCTCCACTTT.

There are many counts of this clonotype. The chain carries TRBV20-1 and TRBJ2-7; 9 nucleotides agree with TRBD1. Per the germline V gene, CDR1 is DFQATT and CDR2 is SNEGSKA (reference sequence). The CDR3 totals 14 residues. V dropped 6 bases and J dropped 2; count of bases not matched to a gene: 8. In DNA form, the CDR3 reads TGCAGTGCGGCCGGGACAGGGTCAACCTACGAGCAGTACTTC. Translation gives CSAAGTGSTYEQYF.

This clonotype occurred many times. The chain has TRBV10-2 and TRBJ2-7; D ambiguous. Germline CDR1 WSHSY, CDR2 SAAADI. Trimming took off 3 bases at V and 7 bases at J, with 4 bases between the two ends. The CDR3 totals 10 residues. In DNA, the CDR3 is TGCGCCAGCAGTGAAGGGGAGCAGTACTTC. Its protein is CASSEGEQYF.

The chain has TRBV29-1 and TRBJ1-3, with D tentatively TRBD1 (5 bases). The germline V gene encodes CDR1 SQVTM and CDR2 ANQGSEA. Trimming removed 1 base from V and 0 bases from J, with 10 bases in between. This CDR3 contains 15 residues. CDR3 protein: CSVEGDGSSGNTIYF. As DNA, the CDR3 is TGCAGCGTTGAAGGGGACGGAAGCTCTGGAAACACCATATATTTT.

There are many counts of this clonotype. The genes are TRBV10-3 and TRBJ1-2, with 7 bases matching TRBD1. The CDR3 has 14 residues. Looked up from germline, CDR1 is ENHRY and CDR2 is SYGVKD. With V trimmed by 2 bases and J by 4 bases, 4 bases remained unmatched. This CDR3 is CAISETGDVYGYTF. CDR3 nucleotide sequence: TGTGCCATCAGTGAGACAGGGGACGTCTATGGCTACACCTTC.

CDR3 protein: CASRSGQATYGYTF. CDR3 DNA: TGTGCCAGCAGATCCGGACAGGCGACCTATGGCTACACCTTC. The genes are TRBV2 and TRBJ1-2; 7 bases map to TRBD1. Looked up from germline, CDR1 is SNHLY and CDR2 is FYNNEI. With 6 bases clipped from V and 4 bases from J, the junction kept 8 bases outside the gene matches. The CDR3 runs 14 residues.

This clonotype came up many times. CDR3 sequence reads: CAWTRDSSEQYF. For the CDR3, the DNA is TGTGCCTGGACCAGGGACAGCTCCGAGCAGTACTTC. The V call is TRBV30, the J call TRBJ2-7, with 7 nucleotides matching TRBD1. The J segment lost 6 bases and the V segment lost 4 bases, leaving 6 bases of the junction unmatched. The CDR3 has 12 residues. The V gene's germline CDR1 is GTSNPN and CDR2 SVGIG (reference sequence).

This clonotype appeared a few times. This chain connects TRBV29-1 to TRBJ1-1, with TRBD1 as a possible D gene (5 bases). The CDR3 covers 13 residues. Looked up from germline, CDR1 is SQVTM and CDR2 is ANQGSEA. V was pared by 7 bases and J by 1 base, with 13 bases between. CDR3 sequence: CSAGRETNTEAFF. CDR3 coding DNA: TGCAGCGCCGGCAGGGAAACGAACACTGAAGCTTTCTTT.